These 21 T cell receptor beta chains originate from one sample sequenced in a study of blood T cell repertoires in COVID-19. Sequenced by immunoSEQ multiplex PCR; TCRdb stores in-frame clones only, minus some. The top ten hold less than 4.5% of the sample, which has some 120,000 clones, about 87% seen once. Sequencing was done on a sample of peripheral blood. These receptors all come from a woman aged 60 to 75 with acute or convalescent COVID-19.

This chain connects TRBV7-6 to TRBJ2-1, with 12 nucleotides matching TRBD2. This CDR3 comprises 16 residues. Germline V gene sequence: CDR1 SGHVS, CDR2 FNYEAQ. V shed 2 bases, J shed 9 bases, and the junction held 8 bases outside the gene matches. For the CDR3, the DNA is TGTGCCAGCAGCTTATCTACTAGCGGGAGGTGGGGTGAGCAGTTCTTC. Its translation is CASSLSTSGRWGEQFF.

The gene calls are TRBV19 and TRBJ2-2; TRBD2 matches 12 bases. Germline V gene sequence: CDR1 LNHDA, CDR2 SQIVND (reference sequence). CDR3 length equals 16 residues. The V gene end was trimmed by 5 bases and the J gene end by 5 bases; junction bases not matched to a gene: 6. CDR3 nucleotide sequence: TGTGCCAGTAGTCTACTAGCGGGAGGTGGGACCGGGGAGCTGTTTTTT. It encodes CASSLLAGGGTGELFF.

This chain uses TRBV5-4 with TRBJ2-5, with D maybe TRBD1 (6 bases). Looked up from germline, CDR1 is SGHNT and CDR2 is YYREEE (reference sequence). Deletions cut 3 bases from V and 2 bases from J, with 17 bases between. This CDR3 has 16 amino acids. CDR3 nucleotide sequence: TGTGCCAGCAGCTGGACGGCCGACAGGACACAAGAGACCCAGTACTTC. Its translation is CASSWTADRTQETQYF.

The rearrangement uses TRBV9 and TRBJ2-1; D is ambiguous. In germline, CDR1 is SGDLS, CDR2 YYNGEE. This CDR3 has 14 amino acids. The V end was cut by 4 bases, the J end by 0 bases, with 8 bases between. The CDR3 DNA reads as TGTGCCAGCAGCACCTTTAGCTCCTACAATGAGCAGTTCTTC. Encoded protein: CASSTFSSYNEQFF. The variable domain in full, completed from reference TRBV9 and TRBJ2-1, reads DSGVTQTPKHLITATGQRVTLRCSPRSGDLSVYWYQQSLDQGLQFLIQYYNGEERAKGNILERFSAQQFPDLHSELNLSSLELGDSALYFCASSTFSSYNEQFFGPGTRLTVL.

The chain has TRBV6-6 and TRBJ1-2; D remains unclear. There are 13 residues in the CDR3. Germline V CDR1 and CDR2: MNHNY, SVGAGI (reference sequence). V shed 6 bases and J shed 8 bases, with 16 bases lying between them. The CDR3 DNA follows: TGTGCCAGCAGCCCTCCGGACTTTTGGGGCTACACCTTC. Amino acid sequence: CASSPPDFWGYTF.

This sequence joins TRBV12-5 and TRBJ2-7; the match to TRBD1 covers 9 bases. V was pared by 6 bases and J by 0 bases, with 9 bases of the junction left unmatched. Germline CDR1 LGHNT, CDR2 FRNRAP. The CDR3 covers 16 residues. The CDR3 DNA reads TGTGCTAGTGGACTAACAGGGGGCTTTAGCTCCTACGAGCAGTACGTC. Translated: CASGLTGGFSSYEQYV.

This chain links TRBV7-2 with TRBJ2-1; TRBD2 is a possible D gene (6 bases). CDR1 SGHTA and CDR2 FQGNSA come from the germline V gene. Trimming left V 1 base short and J 3 bases short, with 10 bases between. The CDR3 extends over 15 amino acids. The CDR3 is CASSLVPGGYNEQFF. CDR3 nucleotides: TGTGCCAGCAGCTTAGTCCCCGGGGGCTACAATGAGCAGTTCTTC.

The gene calls are TRBV2 and TRBJ1-2, with no clear D. The V end lost 5 bases, the J end lost 3 bases, and 13 bases lay between the germline ends. The CDR3 is 14 residues long. The V gene's germline CDR1 is SNHLY and CDR2 FYNNEI. The CDR3 region is CASSTSAGHYGYTF. CDR3 nucleotide sequence: TGTGCCAGCAGTACCTCGGCAGGTCACTATGGCTACACCTTC.

This clone has just one count. This rearrangement joins TRBV6-5 to TRBJ1-6; D is uncertain. The germline CDR1 and CDR2 sequences are MNHEY and SVGAGI. V shed 6 bases and J shed 10 bases, with 16 bases lying between them. The CDR3 covers 14 residues. CDR3 region: CASRITVVESPLHF. CDR3 DNA sequence: TGTGCCAGCAGGATCACAGTGGTAGAGTCACCCCTCCACTTT.

This chain joins TRBV12-3 or TRBV12-4 and TRBJ2-2, with D perhaps matching TRBD1 (6 bases). V lost 3 bases, J lost 6 bases, and 8 bases lay in between. CDR3 length equals 13 residues. CDR3 nucleotide sequence: TGTGCCAGCAGTTTGGCAGGGGCCGGGGAGCTGTTTTTT. This codes for CASSLAGAGELFF.

The chain combines TRBV28 with TRBJ2-1, with D tentatively TRBD1 (6 bases). The CDR3 consists of 16 residues. V dropped 5 bases and J dropped 0 bases, with 14 bases sitting between them. CDR1 is MDHEN and CDR2 is SYDVKM in the germline V gene. Written as DNA, the CDR3 is TGTGCCAGCAGTGGTCGGACAGCGAGCTCCTACAATGAGCAGTTCTTC. Encoded protein: CASSGRTASSYNEQFF.

This clone was counted between two and nine times. The V and J genes are TRBV28 and TRBJ1-5; 8 bases map to TRBD1. V shed 4 bases and J 7 bases; nucleotides not matched to a gene: 6. This CDR3 contains 14 residues. Germline CDR1 MDHEN, CDR2 SYDVKM. The CDR3 DNA follows: TGTGCCAGCAGTTCTGGACAGGGAAGCCAGCCCCAGCATTTT. The encoded protein is CASSSGQGSQPQHF.

The gene calls are TRBV6-5 and TRBJ1-2; D may be TRBD1 (6 bases). Germline V gene lookup returns CDR1 MNHEY and CDR2 SVGAGI. CDR3 size: 11 residues. Trimming left V 9 bases short and J 11 bases short, with 16 bases between. The CDR3 spells CASGTRGGYTF. The CDR3 DNA sequence: TGTGCCAGTGGAACCAGGGGAGGGTACACCTTC.

This sequence joins TRBV6-1 and TRBJ2-1; 10 nucleotides agree with TRBD2. V was clipped by 1 base and J by 7 bases; unmatched bases: 7. Germline-derived CDR1 and CDR2 are MNHNS and SASEGT. The CDR3 contains 16 residues. Here the CDR3 reads CASSEVASGSGNEQFF. DNA for the CDR3: TGTGCCAGCAGTGAAGTTGCTAGCGGGAGTGGAAATGAGCAGTTCTTC.

The chain uses TRBV4-2 and TRBJ1-6; perhaps TRBD1 as D (6 bases). This CDR3 spans 17 amino acids. The V end was cut by 0 bases, the J end by 9 bases, with 18 bases between. Germline V lookup: CDR1 LGHNA, CDR2 YNFKEQ. CDR3 sequence (DNA): TGTGCCAGCAGCCAAGATCAGGCCACAGGGAGAAGTTCACCCCTCCACTTT. This encodes CASSQDQATGRSSPLHF.

V is TRBV6-5 and J is TRBJ1-1; the D gene is possibly TRBD1 (6 bases). Trimming took 0 bases from V and 5 from J, leaving 13 bases between them. This CDR3 region has 15 residues. Germline CDR1 is MNHEY and CDR2 is SVGAGI. CDR3 nucleotides: TGTGCCAGCAGTTACTCGGGACAACTTAGGACTGAAGCTTTCTTT. Protein: CASSYSGQLRTEAFF.

This clone has only one observation. The chain is built from TRBV19 and TRBJ2-3, with 9 bases fitting TRBD2. The junction had 14 bases not matched to a gene; V was cut back by 6 bases and J by 7 bases. Germline values: CDR1 LNHDA, CDR2 SQIVND (reference sequence). The CDR3 contains 16 residues. The CDR3 DNA reads as TGTGCCAGTAGCCTCCCTGGGGCGGGAGGGCGATATACGCAGTATTTT. The encoded protein is CASSLPGAGGRYTQYF.

The chain joins TRBV30 to TRBJ1-1; D is unclear. The CDR3 runs to 11 residues. CDR1 is GTSNPN, CDR2 SVGIG, per germline (reference sequence). Trimming stripped 2 bases from V and 4 bases from J, with 5 bases between. The CDR3 is CAWSRSTEAFF. DNA for the CDR3: TGTGCCTGGAGTAGGAGCACTGAAGCTTTCTTT.

This rearrangement joins TRBV5-1 to TRBJ2-2, with D maybe TRBD1 (6 bases). The V gene's germline CDR1 is SGHRS and CDR2 YFSETQ. CDR3 size: 15 residues. V gave up 0 bases and J gave up 2 bases, with 8 bases separating them. Here the CDR3 reads CASSLEGHNTGELFF. Here the CDR3 DNA reads TGCGCCAGCAGCTTGGAGGGACACAACACCGGGGAGCTGTTTTTT.

The rearrangement joins TRBV7-9 to TRBJ1-4, with D possibly being TRBD1 (6 bases). V was shortened by 0 bases and J by 4 bases, with 9 bases between the two germline ends. The CDR3 extends over 15 amino acids. Germline V gene lookup returns CDR1 SEHNR and CDR2 FQNEAQ (reference sequence). The CDR3 DNA sequence: TGTGCCAGCAGCTTAGCGGGACATTTTAATGAAAAACTGTTTTTT. It is translated as CASSLAGHFNEKLFF.

V gene TRBV27 combines with J gene TRBJ1-1, with 10 bases that match TRBD1. Germline-derived CDR1 and CDR2 are MNHEY and SMNVEV (reference sequence). V lost 5 bases and J lost 6; bases outside the gene matches: 6. This CDR3 contains 14 residues. This CDR3 reads CASSRDRGRAEAFF. CDR3 bases: TGTGCCAGCAGTCGGGACAGGGGCCGCGCTGAAGCTTTCTTT.